These T cell receptor beta chains were read from a single sample in a study of CD8 T cells in ankylosing spondylitis. TCRdb itself ran the 5' RACE reads through MiXCR, one entry per CDR3 protein. The sample contains more than 200,000 distinct CDR3 sequences, about 24% of which appear only once. Sequencing was performed on blood, either unsorted or a sorted T cell fraction (not recorded which). The receptors come from a male donor with ankylosing spondylitis or in good health (not recorded which). Both conserved end residues are part of each CDR3. The D gene is left open where the match is weak. Clone size is stated in some rows and not others, as once, few, many or a class when expanded.

d_call j_call cdr3_length v_call clone_size cdr3_nt cdr3_aa
TRBD1 TRBJ1-6 15 TRBV12-3/TRBV12-4 - TGTGCCAGCAGTCCCCGGACAGGGTTGGATTCACCCCTCCACTTT CASSPRTGLDSPLHF
- TRBJ2-1 13 TRBV14 few TGTGCCAGCAGCCAAGATACATACAATGAGCAGTTCTTC CASSQDTYNEQFF
- TRBJ2-1 16 TRBV20-1 - TGCAGTGCTACACCAGCCCGACTCATCCTACACAATGAGCAGTTCTTC CSATPARLILHNEQFF
TRBD2 TRBJ2-1 14 TRBV20-1 many TGCAGTGCTACGGGGGGGAGCTCCTACAATGAGCAGTTCTTC CSATGGSSYNEQFF
- TRBJ2-1 15 TRBV20-1 few TGCAGTGCCCCCAGGGGGGGGGCGTCTGACAATGAGCAGTTCTTC CSAPRGGASDNEQFF
TRBD2 TRBJ2-1 16 TRBV5-5 - TGTGCCAGCTTTCCCTTGGGACTAGCGGGAGGTAATGAGCAGTTCTTC CASFPLGLAGGNEQFF
TRBD1 TRBJ2-1 16 TRBV7-6 many TGTGCCAGCAGCAGAACCTCCGGGACAGGGTCTAATGAGCAGTTCTTC CASSRTSGTGSNEQFF
TRBD2 TRBJ2-3 14 TRBV10-3 few TGTGCCATCAATAGCGGGGGGGCGGAAGATACGCAGTATTTT CAINSGGAEDTQYF
- TRBJ2-7 14 TRBV12-3/TRBV12-4 - TGTGCCAGCAGTCGCGGGACCATGGCATACGAGCAGTACTTC CASSRGTMAYEQYF
- TRBJ1-5 12 TRBV2 once TGTGCCAGCAGTTCCGAGGGGTTGGCCCAGCATTTT CASSSEGLAQHF
- TRBJ2-2 17 TRBV7-6 many TGTGCCAGCAGCTTAGTCTCGGTTGGGCTCCCTGCCGGGGAGCTGTTTTTT CASSLVSVGLPAGELFF
- TRBJ2-2 13 TRBV20-1 - TGCAGTGCTAGAGCGGGCAACACCGGGGAGCTGTTTTTT CSARAGNTGELFF
TRBD1 TRBJ1-3 15 TRBV6-2/TRBV6-3 - TGTGCCAGCAGACCCCTCGACAGGGATGGAAACACCATATATTTT CASRPLDRDGNTIYF
TRBD1 TRBJ1-2 17 TRBV6-1 few TGTGCCAGCAGCCCGTCCGGGACAGGGCTCTCAATCTATGGCTACACCTTC CASSPSGTGLSIYGYTF
TRBD2 TRBJ2-7 15 TRBV3-1 - TGTGCCAGCAGCCGGTCGCCTTGGACTAGCAACGAGCAGTACTTC CASSRSPWTSNEQYF
- TRBJ2-4 15 TRBV20-1 - TGCAGTGCTGGTTCACGGGGGGCGGCCAAAAACATTCAGTACTTC CSAGSRGAAKNIQYF
TRBD1 TRBJ2-7 14 TRBV12-3/TRBV12-4 - TGTGCCAGCAGTGTAACGACAGGGTCCTACGAGCAGTACTTC CASSVTTGSYEQYF
- TRBJ2-1 12 TRBV20-1 many TGCAGTGCAAACACAGGGAAGAATGAGCAGTTCTTC CSANTGKNEQFF
TRBD1 TRBJ2-7 14 TRBV6-5 - TGTGCCAGCAGTTCCAAGGACAGGGGGCGCGAGCAGTACTTC CASSSKDRGREQYF
- TRBJ1-5 12 TRBV12-3/TRBV12-4 - TGTGCCAGCAGTTTCCGGTATCAGCCCCAGCATTTT CASSFRYQPQHF
- TRBJ1-6 16 TRBV20-1 many TGCAGTGCTAGAGATCAAGGAGTTCCCTATAATTCACCCCTCCACTTT CSARDQGVPYNSPLHF
- TRBJ1-3 15 TRBV12-3/TRBV12-4 many TGTGCCAGCAGCACACAGGTCAACTCTGGAAACACCATATATTTT CASSTQVNSGNTIYF
- TRBJ1-3 19 TRBV4-1 - TGCGCCAGCAGCCAAGATAAGAAGGTCCCGGGACTTTCAGGAAACACCATATATTTT CASSQDKKVPGLSGNTIYF